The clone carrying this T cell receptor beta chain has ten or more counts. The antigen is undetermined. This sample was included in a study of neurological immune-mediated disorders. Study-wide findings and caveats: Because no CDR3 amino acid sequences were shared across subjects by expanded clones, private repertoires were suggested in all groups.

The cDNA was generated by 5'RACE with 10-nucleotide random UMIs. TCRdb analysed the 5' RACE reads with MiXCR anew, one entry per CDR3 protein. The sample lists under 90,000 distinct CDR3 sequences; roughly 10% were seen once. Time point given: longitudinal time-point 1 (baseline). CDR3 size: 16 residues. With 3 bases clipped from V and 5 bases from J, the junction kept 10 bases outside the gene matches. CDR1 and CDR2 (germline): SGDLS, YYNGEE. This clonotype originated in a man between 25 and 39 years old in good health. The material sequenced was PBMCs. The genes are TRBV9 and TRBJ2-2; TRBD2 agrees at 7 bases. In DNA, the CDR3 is TGTGCCAGCAGCGAGATGGCGGGAGTTGTAACCGGGGAGCTGTTTTTT. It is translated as CASSEMAGVVTGELFF.